This TCR beta chain was found in a study of cytomegalovirus exposure and HLA in healthy donors. Study-level results: TCR beta sequences reportedly predicted the HLA-A and HLA-B alleles of most subjects accurately. Further analysis was carried out later, and it showed several of the most significant clusters appearing linked to common viral pathogens.

A remark on this clone: The target antigen is unknown.

60 Vbeta and 13 Jbeta primers were used in PCR. Sequencing used immunoSEQ multiplex PCR; TCRdb keeps in-frame clones, though not all of them. The sample consists of approximately 120,000 clones, roughly three quarters of them appearing once. This TCR was sampled from a woman in her 30s in good health and CMV-seronegative. The sequenced sample was PBMCs.

CDR3 residues: CAWQTGGNTIYF. The CDR3 coding sequence is TGTGCCTGGCAGACAGGGGGAAACACCATATATTTT. The J gene is TRBJ1-3, the V gene TRBV30, with 7 positions matching TRBD1. V was clipped by 5 bases and J by 4 bases; unmatched bases: 2. Germline loops: CDR1 GTSNPN, CDR2 SVGIG (reference sequence). The CDR3 contains 12 residues.